The present entry profiles one T cell receptor (beta chain) with its context. The data originate from a study of T cell changes during pregnancy in multiple sclerosis. Data came from immunoSEQ multiplex PCR; TCRdb stores just in-frame clones and leaves some out. This table holds more than 40,000 clones, more than 85% found once. The length of the CDR3 is 20 residues. The germline V gene encodes CDR1 MRHNA and CDR2 SNTAGT. The V segment lost 2 bases and the J segment 5 bases; nucleotides outside the gene matches: 23. The gene calls are TRBV6-4 and TRBJ1-2; 7 nucleotides line up with TRBD1. This TCR came from a female donor with multiple sclerosis, enrolled in a pregnancy study. Specimen: CD8+ T cells from peripheral blood mononuclear cells, collected after pregnancy. The DNA of the CDR3 is TGTGCCAGCAGTGACAATATTAGGCGAACAGGGGCGGCCATCGGTTATGGCTACACCTTC. Amino acid sequence: CASSDNIRRTGAAIGYGYTF.